A selection of T cell receptor beta chains follows, all from one sample in a study of cytomegalovirus exposure and HLA in healthy donors. The data were produced by immunoSEQ multiplex PCR, yet TCRdb's version contains in-frame clones alone and is incomplete. This sample yields around 70,000 clones, of which 72% are seen a single time; about 12% belongs to the top ten. Sequenced sample: PBMCs. The receptors originated from a woman in her 40s in good health and CMV-seropositive. The CDR3 runs from the conserved cysteine through the conserved F or W. The D gene is left open where the match is weak. Some rows have no size entry. The others give once, few or many, or a class for an expanded clone.

.	.	TRBV5-6	15	TRBJ1-6	CASSSERPGNSPLHF	TGTGCCAGCAGCTCCGAGAGGCCCGGTAATTCACCCCTCCACTTT
.	.	TRBV6-6	12	TRBJ2-5	CASGTRQETQYF	TGTGCCAGCGGCACTAGGCAAGAGACCCAGTACTTC
.	.	TRBV29-1	11	TRBJ2-7	CSAIRGVEQYF	TGCAGCGCTATCAGGGGGGTCGAGCAGTACTTC
once	.	TRBV19	13	TRBJ2-5	CASKGAFQETQYF	TGTGCCAGTAAAGGGGCATTCCAAGAGACCCAGTACTTC
.	.	TRBV19	15	TRBJ1-1	CASSISGGLSTEAFF	TGTGCCAGTAGTATTTCGGGAGGGTTGAGCACTGAAGCTTTCTTT
.	.	TRBV5-4	13	TRBJ1-2	CASSLSQSYGYTF	TGTGCCAGCAGCTTGTCACAGTCCTATGGCTACACCTTC
.	TRBD1	TRBV7-9	14	TRBJ2-3	CASSRQGAGDTQYF	TGTGCCAGCAGCCGACAGGGGGCAGGAGATACGCAGTATTTT
.	TRBD2	TRBV6-1	14	TRBJ2-7	CASSVLRGVSEQYF	TGTGCCAGCAGTGTTTTGCGGGGGGTGAGCGAGCAGTACTTC
once	TRBD1	TRBV6-4	14	TRBJ2-5	CASRQGQGGETQYF	TGTGCCAGCAGGCAAGGACAGGGGGGAGAGACCCAGTACTTC
.	.	TRBV10-3	20	TRBJ2-3	CAISPLGGGLTGASTDTQYF	TGTGCCATCAGCCCTTTAGGAGGGGGCCTAACCGGTGCTAGCACAGATACGCAGTATTTT
once	TRBD1	TRBV2	15	TRBJ1-1	CASSEQTGTGSEAFF	TGTGCCAGCAGTGAACAAACCGGGACAGGCTCTGAAGCTTTCTTT
once	TRBD1	TRBV18	16	TRBJ1-1	CASSPRQGSMNTEAFF	TGTGCCAGCTCACCACGACAGGGGAGTATGAACACTGAAGCTTTCTTT
.	.	TRBV6-1	13	TRBJ1-1	CASRPRLYTEAFF	TGTGCCAGCAGACCAAGACTGTACACTGAAGCTTTCTTT
.	.	TRBV30	15	TRBJ2-7	CAWDHQCLVLHAQYF	TGTGCCTGGGACCACCAGTGTCTAGTGTTGCACGCGCAGTACTTC
.	.	TRBV9	16	TRBJ2-2	CASSVDGGASPGELFF	TGTGCCAGCAGCGTAGATGGCGGGGCCTCCCCCGGGGAGCTGTTTTTT
.	TRBD2	TRBV2	15	TRBJ2-4	CASSRSSGGKNIQYF	TGTGCCAGCAGTCGTTCTAGCGGGGGCAAAAACATTCAGTACTTC
.	TRBD2	TRBV30	14	TRBJ2-1	CACAGGATYNEQFF	TGTGCCTGCGCCGGGGGGGCAACCTACAATGAGCAGTTCTTC
.	TRBD1	TRBV6-1	14	TRBJ1-1	CASSLGTGVGKAFF	TGTGCCAGCAGTCTAGGGACAGGGGTGGGGAAAGCTTTCTTT
few	.	TRBV6-1	14	TRBJ1-4	CASSEVRVSQKLFF	TGTGCCAGCAGTGAGGTACGGGTCTCTCAAAAACTGTTTTTT
few	.	TRBV7-2	18	TRBJ2-6	CASSAKRDWVSGANVLTF	TGTGCCAGCAGCGCCAAACGTGACTGGGTCTCTGGGGCCAACGTCCTGACTTTC
.	.	TRBV7-2	14	TRBJ1-3	CASSFGTTGNTIYF	TGTGCCAGCAGCTTCGGGACAACTGGAAACACCATATATTTT
.	TRBD1	TRBV7-9	15	TRBJ1-1	CASSSLQGLNTEAFF	TGTGCCAGCAGCTCACTACAGGGGTTGAACACTGAAGCTTTCTTT
.	TRBD1	TRBV7-7	13	TRBJ1-1	CASSRDRNTEAFF	TGTGCCAGCAGCCGGGACAGGAACACTGAAGCTTTCTTT
.	.	TRBV18	16	TRBJ1-3	CASSPRRDISGNTIYF	TGTGCCAGCTCACCACGCAGGGATATCTCTGGAAACACCATATATTTT
.	.	TRBV21-1	15	TRBJ1-5	CASSKVSPYNQPQHF	TGTGCCAGCAGCAAGGTGAGTCCGTATAATCAGCCCCAGCATTTT
.	.	TRBV10-3	13	TRBJ1-2	CAIGRGGDYGYTF	TGTGCCATCGGTCGGGGAGGGGACTATGGCTACACCTTC
.	TRBD2	TRBV7-8	17	TRBJ2-3	CASSSGLAGGNTDTQYF	TGTGCCAGCAGCTCGGGACTAGCGGGGGGTAACACAGATACGCAGTATTTT
.	.	TRBV10-3	16	TRBJ1-1	CAISEIHREMNTEAFF	TGTGCCATCAGTGAGATACACAGGGAGATGAACACTGAAGCTTTCTTT
.	.	TRBV9	14	TRBJ2-5	CATSRWDSPGTQYF	TGTGCCACCTCGAGGTGGGACTCTCCGGGGACCCAGTACTTC
.	.	TRBV5-4	15	TRBJ1-5	CASSLAPGGNQPQHF	TGTGCCAGCAGCTTGGCTCCAGGGGGCAATCAGCCCCAGCATTTT
.	TRBD1	TRBV2	13	TRBJ1-4	CASSITGDEKLFF	TGTGCCAGCAGTATCACAGGGGATGAAAAACTGTTTTTT
.	.	TRBV7-9	15	TRBJ1-2	CASSLALRGAYGYTF	TGTGCCAGCAGCTTAGCACTACGGGGGGCCTATGGCTACACCTTC
.	.	TRBV2	13	TRBJ1-1	CASILRGNTEAFF	TGTGCCAGCATTCTGCGCGGGAACACTGAAGCTTTCTTT
.	.	TRBV9	16	TRBJ1-6	CASSAGGVANNSPLHF	TGTGCCAGCAGCGCAGGAGGAGTCGCTAATAATTCACCCCTCCACTTT
few	TRBD2	TRBV27	16	TRBJ2-1	CASIPTGTSSYNEQFF	TGTGCCAGCATCCCAACCGGGACTAGCTCCTACAATGAGCAGTTCTTC
once	.	TRBV27	15	TRBJ1-3	CASSFAPAGVNTIYF	TGTGCCAGCAGTTTTGCACCTGCAGGGGTAAACACCATATATTTT
few	TRBD2	TRBV30	13	TRBJ2-4	CAWRWLAGGTQYF	TGTGCCTGGAGGTGGCTAGCGGGGGGAACTCAGTACTTC
.	.	TRBV30	15	TRBJ2-2	CAWSVLAGNTGELFF	TGTGCCTGGAGTGTACTGGCGGGGAACACCGGGGAGCTGTTTTTT
.	.	TRBV5-1	15	TRBJ1-6	CASSLEQGSNSPLHF	TGCGCCAGCAGCTTGGAACAGGGCAGTAATTCACCCCTCCACTTT
once	.	TRBV28	16	TRBJ2-1	CASSLGHGTEGNEQFF	TGTGCCAGCAGTTTGGGACACGGAACCGAAGGCAATGAGCAGTTCTTC
.	.	TRBV4-1	15	TRBJ2-1	CASSQIPGLANEQFF	TGCGCCAGCAGCCAGATCCCGGGACTGGCGAATGAGCAGTTCTTC
.	.	TRBV27	13	TRBJ2-1	CATNSWLYNEQFF	TGTGCCACTAATTCGTGGTTGTACAATGAGCAGTTCTTC
.	TRBD2	TRBV5-1	14	TRBJ2-3	CASSLAGDTDTQYF	TGCGCCAGCAGCTTAGCGGGGGACACAGATACGCAGTATTTT
.	TRBD2	TRBV5-4	16	TRBJ2-5	CASSLDGTRAGETQYF	TGTGCCAGCAGCTTGGATGGGACTAGGGCAGGGGAGACCCAGTACTTC
.	.	TRBV10-1	12	TRBJ1-1	CASSESSGGAFF	TGCGCCAGCAGTGAGTCCTCCGGCGGGGCTTTCTTT
once	TRBD2	TRBV5-4	16	TRBJ2-1	CASSARTSGGADEQFF	TGTGCCAGCAGCGCCAGGACTAGCGGGGGGGCAGATGAGCAGTTCTTC
.	TRBD1	TRBV29-1	13	TRBJ1-5	CSYRQGVNQPQHF	TGCAGCTACAGACAGGGGGTCAATCAGCCCCAGCATTTT
.	.	TRBV7-8	15	TRBJ1-5	CASSLGTSGNQPQHF	TGTGCCAGCAGCTTGGGGACTTCGGGCAATCAGCCCCAGCATTTT
.	TRBD1	TRBV4-1	16	TRBJ1-5	CASSFRTGDGNQPQHF	TGCGCCAGCAGCTTCCGGACAGGGGACGGCAATCAGCCCCAGCATTTT
.	TRBD2	TRBV7-7	16	TRBJ2-5	CASSLSERGGQETQYF	TGTGCTAGCAGCTTATCTGAGCGGGGGGGCCAAGAGACCCAGTACTTC
.	.	TRBV18	17	TRBJ2-2	CASSPFPTAANTGELFF	TGTGCCAGCTCACCATTTCCGACAGCCGCGAACACCGGGGAGCTGTTTTTT
.	TRBD2	TRBV7-9	16	TRBJ2-3	CASSFSSWDYTDTQYF	TGTGCCAGCAGCTTTAGCTCCTGGGACTACACAGATACGCAGTATTTT
.	.	TRBV6-5	13	TRBJ1-1	CASSPPGVYGAFF	TGTGCCAGCAGTCCTCCAGGGGTTTATGGAGCTTTCTTT
few	.	TRBV6-5	12	TRBJ1-1	CASNQGNTEAFF	TGTGCCAGCAATCAGGGGAACACTGAAGCTTTCTTT
.	.	TRBV29-1	15	TRBJ2-7	CSVRGGRLSTYEQYF	TGCAGCGTAAGGGGGGGCAGACTTTCTACCTACGAGCAGTACTTC
.	TRBD2	TRBV7-9	16	TRBJ2-2	CASSLGSGENTGELFF	TGTGCCAGCAGCTTAGGTAGCGGGGAAAACACCGGGGAGCTGTTTTTT
.	TRBD2	TRBV6-4	16	TRBJ2-2	CASSDRGLAEGGELFF	TGTGCCAGCAGTGACCGGGGACTAGCCGAAGGCGGGGAGCTGTTTTTT
.	TRBD2	TRBV30	14	TRBJ2-1	CAWSASGGYNEQFF	TGTGCCTGGAGTGCCTCGGGGGGATACAATGAGCAGTTCTTC
.	TRBD2	TRBV2	14	TRBJ2-7	CASSVGGLAYEQYF	TGTGCCAGCAGTGTTGGCGGACTAGCCTACGAGCAGTACTTC
.	.	TRBV10-3	14	TRBJ1-1	CAISDGGGGTEAFF	TGTGCCATCAGTGATGGGGGGGGTGGCACTGAAGCTTTCTTT